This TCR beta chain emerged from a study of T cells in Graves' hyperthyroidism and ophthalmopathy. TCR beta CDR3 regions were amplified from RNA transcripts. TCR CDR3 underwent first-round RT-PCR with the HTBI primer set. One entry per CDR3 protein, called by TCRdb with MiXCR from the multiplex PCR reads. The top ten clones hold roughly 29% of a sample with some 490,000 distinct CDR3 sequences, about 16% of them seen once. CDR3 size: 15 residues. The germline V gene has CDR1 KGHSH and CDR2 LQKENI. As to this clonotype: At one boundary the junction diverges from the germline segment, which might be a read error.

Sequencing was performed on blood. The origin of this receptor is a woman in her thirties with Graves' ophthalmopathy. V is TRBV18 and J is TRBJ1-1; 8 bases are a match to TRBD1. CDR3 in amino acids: CASSPGTGPNTEALF. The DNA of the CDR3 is TGTGCCAGCTCACCAGGGACAGGCCCGAACACTGAAGCTTTGTTT.